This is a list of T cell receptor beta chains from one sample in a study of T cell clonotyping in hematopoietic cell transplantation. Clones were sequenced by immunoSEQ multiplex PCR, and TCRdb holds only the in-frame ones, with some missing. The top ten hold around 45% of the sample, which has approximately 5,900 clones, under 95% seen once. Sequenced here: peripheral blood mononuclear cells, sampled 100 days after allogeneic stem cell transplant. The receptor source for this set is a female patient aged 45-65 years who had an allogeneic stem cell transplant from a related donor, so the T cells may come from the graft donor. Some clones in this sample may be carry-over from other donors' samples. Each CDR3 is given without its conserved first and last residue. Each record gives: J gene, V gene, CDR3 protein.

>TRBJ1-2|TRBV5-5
ASSSGQDRT
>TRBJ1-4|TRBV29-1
SATRGGGTATNEKLF
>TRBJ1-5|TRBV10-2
ASSDGLRNNQPQH
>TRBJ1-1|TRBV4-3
ASSQDRRGNTEAF
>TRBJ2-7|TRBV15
ATSRKFPDRGFFPHEQY
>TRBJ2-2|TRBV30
AWSPGQGSTGELF
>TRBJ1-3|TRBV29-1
SGWDTGNTIY
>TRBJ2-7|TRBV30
AWTRADSYEQY
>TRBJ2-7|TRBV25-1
ASSSQGNEQY
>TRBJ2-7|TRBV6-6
ASSYAAVGNYEQY
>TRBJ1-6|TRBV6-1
ASSEISGQGFSYNSPLH
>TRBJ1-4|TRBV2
ASRRGSGLF
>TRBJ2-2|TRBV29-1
SATRDSENTGELF
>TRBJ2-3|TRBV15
ATSRALTDTQY
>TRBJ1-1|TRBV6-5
ASSLGGQRILAEAF
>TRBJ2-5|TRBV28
ASSSTNIGETQY
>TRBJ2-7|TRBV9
ASSANPGTGSEQY
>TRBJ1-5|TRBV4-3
ASSQDIKQGGQPQH
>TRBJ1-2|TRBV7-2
ASTGGRGYGYT
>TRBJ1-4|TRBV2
ASAMEKLF
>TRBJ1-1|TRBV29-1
SVEEGQGAF
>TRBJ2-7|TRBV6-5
ASSSPGTVSYEQY
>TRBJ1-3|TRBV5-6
ASSWPGQTGNTIY
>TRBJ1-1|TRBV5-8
ASSEVFLNTEAF
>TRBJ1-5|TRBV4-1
ASSQDVNQPQH
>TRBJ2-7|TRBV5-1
ASSLEGRGTYEQY
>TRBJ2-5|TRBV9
ASSARDSQETQY
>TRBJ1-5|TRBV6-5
ASSISRDQPQH
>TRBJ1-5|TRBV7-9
ASSFALEADQPQH